Here is one TCR beta chain with its context. Its specificity is unknown. This entry comes from a study of cytomegalovirus exposure and HLA in healthy donors. Whole-study results and caveats: Later work found that TCR association rates differed between HLA loci; DRB1 had the most and HLA-C the fewest.

Germline V gene data show CDR1 as MGHRA and CDR2 as YSYEKL. V dropped 2 bases and J dropped 2; count of bases not matched to a gene: 15. CDR3 length: 18 amino acids. PCR involved 60 Vbeta and 13 Jbeta primers. Data came from immunoSEQ multiplex PCR; TCRdb stores just in-frame clones and leaves some out. The table lists about 150,000 clones, around 78% of them singletons. This clonotype originated in a woman aged 50 to 60 in good health and CMV-seropositive. The source material was PBMCs. The rearrangement joins TRBV4-1 to TRBJ2-7, with 7 bases matching TRBD2. The CDR3 sequence is CASSQPPPMAGDPYEQYF. The CDR3 nucleotides are TGCGCCAGCAGCCAACCCCCGCCCATGGCGGGAGATCCCTACGAGCAGTACTTC.